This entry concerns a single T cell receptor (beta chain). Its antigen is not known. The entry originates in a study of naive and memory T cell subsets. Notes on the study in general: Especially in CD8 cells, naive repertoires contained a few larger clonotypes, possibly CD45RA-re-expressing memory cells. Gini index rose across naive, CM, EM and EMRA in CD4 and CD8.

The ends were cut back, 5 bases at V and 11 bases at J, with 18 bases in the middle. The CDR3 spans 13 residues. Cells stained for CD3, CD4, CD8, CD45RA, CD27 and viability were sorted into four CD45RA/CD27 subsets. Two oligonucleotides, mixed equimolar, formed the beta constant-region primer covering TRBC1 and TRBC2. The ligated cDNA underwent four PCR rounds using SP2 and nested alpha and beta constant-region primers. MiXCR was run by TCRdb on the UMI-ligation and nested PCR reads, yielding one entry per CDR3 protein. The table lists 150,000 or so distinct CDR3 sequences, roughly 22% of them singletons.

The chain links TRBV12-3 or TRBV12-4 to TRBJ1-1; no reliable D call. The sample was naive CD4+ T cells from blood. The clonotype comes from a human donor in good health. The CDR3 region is CASSPDFLVGAFF. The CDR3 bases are TGTGCCAGCAGTCCCGATTTTCTGGTTGGTGCTTTCTTT.